This TCR beta chain appears in the sequencing data of a study of early stage breast cancer tumors. Study-wide context: About eight ER+/PR+/HER2- tumors were invasive ductal; four were invasive lobular. Samples were sequenced at 7.5 to 10-fold average coverage. Findings of the study overall: Blood repertoires resembled normal breast more than tumor. Enriched TCRB sequences shared across patients were mostly commonly generated sequences.

TCRdb's copy holds only in-frame clones and misses some; the assay was immunoSEQ multiplex PCR. In the table there are about 72,000 clones, around 85% of which are singletons. Looked up from germline, CDR1 is MDHEN and CDR2 is SYDVKM. V lost 5 bases and J lost 2, with 12 bases in between. The CDR3 totals 14 residues. Concerning this clone itself: The target antigen is unknown.

The TCR originated in a person in their sixties or seventies with breast cancer. The chain combines TRBV28 with TRBJ1-2; no clear D. Specimen: blood. The CDR3 DNA is TGTGCCAGCAGTAAACGCGCGGTCAACTATGGCTACACCTTC. It specifies CASSKRAVNYGYTF.